The entry that follows covers one TCR beta chain sequence. The V end was cut by 3 bases, the J end by 6 bases, with 11 bases between. Germline-derived CDR1 and CDR2 are MDHEN and SYDVKM. This CDR3 spans 14 amino acids. This specimen belongs to a study of early T cells in non-severe SARS-CoV-2 infection. TCRdb processed the 5' RACE reads anew with MiXCR; each CDR3 protein has one entry. Of around 26,000 distinct CDR3 sequences detected, 4% to 5% appear once; the ten largest clones hold around 4.4%. The chain uses TRBV28 and TRBJ2-2; TRBD2 might be the D (5 bases). The clonotype was recovered from an adult who was a healthcare worker with PCR-confirmed SARS-CoV-2 infection or an uninfected control (not recorded which). Sequencing was performed on whole blood. The CDR3: CASSLIGVAGELFF. The CDR3 DNA is TGTGCCAGCAGTTTGATCGGGGTTGCCGGGGAGCTGTTTTTT.